Listed below are T cell receptor beta chains from one sample, sequenced in a study of cytomegalovirus exposure and HLA in healthy donors. The protocol was immunoSEQ multiplex PCR, while the TCRdb copy is restricted to in-frame clones and leaves out a portion. The data contain about 210,000 clones, more than 80% of them singletons. The specimen sequenced was PBMCs. These receptors came from a man aged 25 to 40 in good health and CMV-seronegative. CDR3s include the opening cysteine and the closing phenylalanine or tryptophan. D genes are given only for firm matches. Part of the rows lack a size; the others show once, few, many or a class for expanded clones.

D gene	clone size	CDR3 length	J gene	V gene	CDR3 DNA	CDR3 protein
.	.	13	TRBJ2-5	TRBV6-4	TGTGCCAGCAGTGCTCGGGCGGGCGAGACCCAGTACTTC	CASSARAGETQYF
TRBD1	.	16	TRBJ2-1	TRBV13	TGTGCCAGCAGCCCATGGGACAGGGAGACCTACAATGAGCAGTTCTTC	CASSPWDRETYNEQFF
.	.	14	TRBJ2-7	TRBV6-1	TGTGCCAGCAGTGCGGATTCGGGGAACTACGAGCAGTACTTC	CASSADSGNYEQYF
.	.	13	TRBJ1-1	TRBV5-6	TGTGCCAGCAGCTTGGGGGCAGGGACTGAAGCTTTCTTT	CASSLGAGTEAFF
TRBD2	.	16	TRBJ2-1	TRBV7-6	TGTGCCAGCAGCGCCGTCTTAGCGGGGGGCGGCAATGAGCAGTTCTTC	CASSAVLAGGGNEQFF
.	.	13	TRBJ1-2	TRBV28	TGTGCCAGCAGACCACAGGGTTTTTATGGCTACACCTTC	CASRPQGFYGYTF
.	.	11	TRBJ1-2	TRBV10-3	TGTGCCGGAAGTGCGGGATTCGGCTACACCTTC	CAGSAGFGYTF
.	.	15	TRBJ2-3	TRBV7-2	TGTGCCAGCAGCGGAGACAGGTACCCTACAGATACGCAGTATTTT	CASSGDRYPTDTQYF
TRBD1	.	14	TRBJ1-2	TRBV5-8	TGTGCCAGCAGCAGCCTCCAGGGGGCTGGTGGCTACACCTTC	CASSSLQGAGGYTF
.	once	15	TRBJ1-2	TRBV7-9	TGTGCCAGCAGCCCTCCCCGGGGGGGCCGTGGTCGCTACACCTTC	CASSPPRGGRGRYTF
TRBD1	.	14	TRBJ1-2	TRBV7-2	TGTGCCAGCAGCTTACAGGGACAGGACTATGGCTACACCTTC	CASSLQGQDYGYTF
.	.	13	TRBJ1-6	TRBV6-5	TGTGCCAGCGCGGGGGAGTATAATTCACCCCTCCACTTT	CASAGEYNSPLHF
TRBD1	.	15	TRBJ1-5	TRBV6-5	TGTGCCAGCAGCGTTACCGGGACAGGGGATCAGCCCCAGCATTTT	CASSVTGTGDQPQHF
.	few	13	TRBJ1-5	TRBV15	TGTGCCACCAGCAGAGGGGGGGAGCAGCCCCAGCATTTT	CATSRGGEQPQHF
.	.	12	TRBJ1-1	TRBV29-1	TGCAGCGTTTGCGACACACAAACTGAAGCTTTCTTT	CSVCDTQTEAFF
.	.	14	TRBJ2-3	TRBV5-1	TGCGCCAGCAGCGATCGGGACTCCCGGGATACGCAGTATTTT	CASSDRDSRDTQYF
.	.	15	TRBJ2-7	TRBV6-1	TGTGCCAGCAGTGATCCCCAGCGGAGCTCCTACGAGCAGTACTTC	CASSDPQRSSYEQYF
.	.	13	TRBJ1-5	TRBV9	TGTGCCAGCAGCCCGGGAGAGGGCCAGCCCCAGCATTTT	CASSPGEGQPQHF
TRBD2	.	15	TRBJ2-2	TRBV6-6	TGTGCCAGCAGTTACTCTGCGGGGGGCGGCGGGGAGCTGTTTTTT	CASSYSAGGGGELFF
.	once	14	TRBJ2-3	TRBV19	TGTGCCAGTAGCAGTGAGGGGGGCACAGATACGCAGTATTTT	CASSSEGGTDTQYF
.	.	16	TRBJ2-2	TRBV19	TGTGCCAGTAGTCCTCTACCCGCACAGCTTACCGGGGAGCTGTTTTTT	CASSPLPAQLTGELFF
TRBD2	few	14	TRBJ2-5	TRBV10-2	TGCGCCAGCAGTGTCGGGGGGTTCCAAGAGACCCAGTACTTC	CASSVGGFQETQYF
TRBD1	once	16	TRBJ1-2	TRBV4-2	TGTGCCAGCAGCCAAGATCCGGGACAGGGAGGGTATGGCTACACCTTC	CASSQDPGQGGYGYTF
TRBD2	once	17	TRBJ2-3	TRBV27	TGTGCCAGCAGTTTGCGACTAGCGGGGAGAAGCACAGATACGCAGTATTTT	CASSLRLAGRSTDTQYF
TRBD2	.	18	TRBJ2-5	TRBV9	TGTGCCAGCAGCGTCGGACTAGCGGGGGAGCTGCTACAAGAGACCCAGTACTTC	CASSVGLAGELLQETQYF
.	.	16	TRBJ1-1	TRBV6-6	TGTGCCAGCAGTTACGACGTGGACTTAACGAACACTGAAGCTTTCTTT	CASSYDVDLTNTEAFF
.	.	18	TRBJ1-5	TRBV21-1	TGTGCCAGCAGCAATCCCGGGACATTGGGGGGGGGCAATCAGCCCCAGCATTTT	CASSNPGTLGGGNQPQHF